These 29 T cell receptor beta chains came from one sample sequenced in a study of radiotherapy plus CTLA-4 blockade in lung cancer (dated by TCRdb to between 2018 and 2020). The receptor library was made with the immunoSEQ multiplex PCR assay. Here the immuneACCESS table is served through TCRdb, limited to in-frame sequences with V and J called. Missing clones are a known gap in these copies; in checked studies unresolved V genes cover under half, and the rest lacks a known reason. Across this sample there are under 65,000 clones, with around 75% seen only once. Approximately 9% of the sample lies in the top ten. The input for sequencing was peripheral blood, taken from a patient treated with radiotherapy plus ipilimumab. The receptors here all came from a human donor with non-small cell lung cancer who had a complete response to radiotherapy plus ipilimumab.

The rearrangement uses TRBV5-1 and TRBJ2-3; 9 bases map to TRBD2. V dropped 0 bases and J dropped 5; count of bases not matched to a gene: 4. Germline values: CDR1 SGHRS, CDR2 YFSETQ. The length of the CDR3 is 15 residues. CDR3 sequence (DNA): TGCGCCAGCAGCTTGGGGACTAGCGTCGGAGATACGCAGTATTTT. This gives the protein CASSLGTSVGDTQYF.

The chain has TRBV11-3 and TRBJ1-2; D remains ambiguous. The CDR3 has 14 amino acids. Trimming removed 2 bases at V and 1 base at J, with 8 bases between. Germline V gene sequence: CDR1 SGHNT, CDR2 YENEEA. CDR3 sequence: CASSLTGFNYGYTF. The CDR3 DNA reads TGTGCCAGCAGCTTAACCGGGTTTAACTATGGCTACACCTTC.

The chain couples TRBV30 to TRBJ1-1; D is possibly TRBD1 (5 bases). Trimming cost V 2 bases and J 14 bases, with 15 bases left between them. The CDR3 has 11 amino acids. The germline V gene has CDR1 GTSNPN and CDR2 SVGIG (reference sequence). The CDR3 sequence: CAWSSPLTAFF. CDR3 nucleotides: TGTGCCTGGAGTTCTCCGTTGACAGCCTTCTTT.

The CDR3 DNA follows: TGTGCCAGCTCACCTTTTACTGTTTCCCGCACCAGGGATAACACTGAAGCTTTCTTT. It yields the protein CASSPFTVSRTRDNTEAFF. This chain links TRBV18 with TRBJ1-1; tentative D call: TRBD1 (5 bases). The germline V gene has CDR1 KGHSH and CDR2 LQKENI. V gave up 3 bases and J gave up 2 bases, with 25 bases separating them. The CDR3 loop spans 19 amino acids.

The CDR3 coding sequence is TGTGCCAGCAGCTTAAATCGGGTGCCTACCGGGGAGCTGTTTTTT. It translates to CASSLNRVPTGELFF. The rearrangement links TRBV7-2 to TRBJ2-2; D remains ambiguous. The CDR3 loop spans 15 amino acids. Germline V gene data show CDR1 as SGHTA and CDR2 as FQGNSA. The germline V and J ends were trimmed by 2 bases and 5 bases, with 12 bases remaining between them.

V and J are TRBV19 and TRBJ1-5, with D unresolved. Looked up from germline, CDR1 is LNHDA and CDR2 is SQIVND (reference sequence). There are 16 residues in the CDR3. Trimming shortened V by 5 bases and J by 4 bases, and 18 bases separated the two germline ends. Here the CDR3 DNA reads TGTGCCAGTAGTCAGAGGGCAGCCGTAGGGAATCAGCCCCAGCATTTT. The encoded protein is CASSQRAAVGNQPQHF.

The chain links TRBV6-1 to TRBJ2-1; D call uncertain. The CDR3 extends over 11 amino acids. Germline V gene lookup returns CDR1 MNHNS and CDR2 SASEGT. V lost 6 bases and J lost 5, with 5 bases in between. The DNA of the CDR3 is TGTGCCAGCAGCCCAAACAATGAGCAGTTCTTC. Amino acids: CASSPNNEQFF.

V gene TRBV7-2 combines with J gene TRBJ2-1; 8 nucleotides agree with TRBD1. This CDR3 is 16 amino acids long. Germline V lookup: CDR1 SGHTA, CDR2 FQGNSA. V shed 2 bases, J shed 0 bases, and the junction held 3 bases outside the gene matches. The CDR3 loop is CASSLSTGGSYNEQFF. As DNA, the CDR3 is TGTGCCAGCAGCTTATCTACAGGGGGCTCCTACAATGAGCAGTTCTTC.

The chain has TRBV2 and TRBJ2-2; D not certain. This CDR3 has 11 residues. Between the trimmed V and J ends, which lost 7 bases and 8 bases, there was a span of 8 bases. The germline V gene has CDR1 SNHLY and CDR2 FYNNEI. The CDR3 is CASTGAGELFF. The CDR3 DNA is TGTGCCAGCACGGGTGCGGGGGAGCTGTTTTTT.

The chain carries TRBV19 and TRBJ2-2; 7 nucleotides match TRBD1. CDR3 length equals 15 residues. V shed 3 bases and J 3 bases; nucleotides not matched to a gene: 4. Germline CDR1 LNHDA, CDR2 SQIVND (reference sequence). In DNA, the CDR3 is TGTGCCAGTAGTATCCGACAGGGTCACACCGGGGAGCTGTTTTTT. Its translation is CASSIRQGHTGELFF.

The V and J genes are TRBV25-1 and TRBJ2-3; D is uncertain. Germline CDR1 and CDR2: MGHDK and SYGVNS. V was cut by 5 bases and J by 9 bases, with 9 bases left in between. The CDR3 consists of 11 residues. The CDR3 is CASSLSSTQYF. The CDR3 DNA follows: TGTGCCAGCAGTCTTAGTTCAACGCAGTATTTT.

V and J are TRBV2 and TRBJ1-3; maybe TRBD1 (5 bases). Germline values: CDR1 SNHLY, CDR2 FYNNEI. Deletions cut 5 bases from V and 2 bases from J, with 16 bases between. The CDR3 sequence is 16 residues long. DNA for the CDR3: TGTGCCAGCAGTACTTACCTGGGCAGGGCTGGAAACACCATATATTTT. Its protein is CASSTYLGRAGNTIYF.

CDR3 sequence: CASSQAGVNEQFF. The CDR3 region has the DNA TGCGCCAGCAGCCAGGCGGGAGTCAATGAGCAGTTCTTC. This chain joins TRBV4-3 and TRBJ2-1; 7 bases agree with TRBD2. Per germline, CDR1 LGHNA and CDR2 YSLEER. V lost 3 bases to trimming and J lost 6 bases; unmatched junction nucleotides: 2. The length of the CDR3 is 13 residues.

In nucleotides, the CDR3 is TGTGCCAGCAGCTTAAACCAGGGGTCCGGGGAGCTGTTTTTT. This encodes CASSLNQGSGELFF. The chain is built from TRBV7-9 and TRBJ2-2; maybe TRBD1 (6 bases). With 2 bases removed from V and 6 bases from J, the gap between germline ends came to 10 bases. Germline V gene lookup returns CDR1 SEHNR and CDR2 FQNEAQ (reference sequence). The CDR3 runs 14 residues.

The J gene is TRBJ2-7, the V gene TRBV7-2, with D possibly TRBD2 on 5 matching bases. Germline V gene data show CDR1 as SGHTA and CDR2 as FQGNSA. The CDR3 sequence is 12 residues long. Trimming took off 4 bases at V and 2 bases at J, with 6 bases between the two ends. DNA for the CDR3: TGTGCCAGCAGCTCCGGGGCCTACGAGCAGTACTTC. Translated: CASSSGAYEQYF.

This rearrangement joins TRBV5-8 to TRBJ2-2, with 7 bases lining up with TRBD1. J lost 1 base, V lost 3 bases, and 3 bases had no gene match. CDR1 SGHTS and CDR2 YDEGEE come from the germline V gene. The CDR3 is 15 residues long. The CDR3 DNA reads as TGTGCCAGCAGCTCCGGGACAGTGAACACCGGGGAGCTGTTTTTT. It specifies CASSSGTVNTGELFF.

The gene calls are TRBV7-2 and TRBJ2-5; 8 nucleotides agree with TRBD2. The CDR3 spans 15 residues. The trim removed 5 bases at V and 4 bases at J, leaving 9 bases unmatched. In germline, CDR1 is SGHTA, CDR2 FQGNSA. The CDR3 spells CASSRPGGLSETQYF. CDR3 DNA: TGTGCCAGCAGCCGTCCGGGAGGGCTATCAGAGACCCAGTACTTC.

The chain has TRBV14 and TRBJ2-6; the D is unclear. From germline, CDR1 is SGHDN and CDR2 FVKESK. CDR3 length: 16 residues. The ends were cut back, 2 bases at V and 2 bases at J, with 10 bases in the middle. CDR3: CASSQFSGTGANVLTF. The CDR3, as DNA: TGTGCCAGCAGCCAATTTTCAGGTACTGGGGCCAACGTCCTGACTTTC.

This chain uses TRBV7-2 with TRBJ2-4; 9 nucleotides match TRBD1. The CDR3 totals 15 residues. The V segment lost 5 bases and the J segment 6 bases; nucleotides outside the gene matches: 8. The germline CDR1 and CDR2 sequences are SGHTA and FQGNSA. CDR3 sequence: CASSRDRVRGNIQYF. Written as DNA, the CDR3 is TGTGCCAGCAGCAGGGACAGGGTACGGGGAAACATTCAGTACTTC.

This rearrangement joins TRBV6-1 to TRBJ2-3; 9 bases align to TRBD2. The V and J ends lost 5 bases and 5 bases, in that order; junction bases with no gene match: 5. The germline V gene encodes CDR1 MNHNS and CDR2 SASEGT. The length of the CDR3 is 14 residues. CDR3 protein: CASSSGGSGDTQYF. In nucleotides, the CDR3 is TGTGCCAGCAGTAGCGGGGGGTCCGGAGATACGCAGTATTTT.

The chain is built from TRBV9 and TRBJ2-1, with 9 positions matching TRBD2. The germline V gene encodes CDR1 SGDLS and CDR2 YYNGEE. V shed 0 bases and J 5 bases; nucleotides not matched to a gene: 6. CDR3 length: 16 amino acids. CDR3 sequence: CASSVEASGTNNEQFF. The CDR3 nucleotides read TGTGCCAGCAGCGTAGAGGCTAGCGGGACAAACAATGAGCAGTTCTTC.

Note on this clone: The junction departs from germline at one end; a sequencing error may be responsible. The CDR3 protein is CASSSRGTGIGEQHF. The CDR3 DNA follows: TGCGCCAGCAGCTCGCGGGGGACAGGGATCGGCGAGCAGCACTTC. V usage is TRBV5-1 and J usage is TRBJ2-7; TRBD1 matches 9 bases. CDR3 length: 15 amino acids. Germline values: CDR1 SGHRS, CDR2 YFSETQ.

The J gene is TRBJ2-2, the V gene TRBV18; 10 bases line up with TRBD1. Germline V gives CDR1 KGHSH, CDR2 LQKENI. With V trimmed by 3 bases and J by 4 bases, 2 bases remained unmatched. CDR3 length equals 15 residues. CDR3 protein: CASSPRTGGTGELFF. CDR3 sequence (DNA): TGTGCCAGCTCACCTCGGACAGGGGGCACCGGGGAGCTGTTTTTT.

This chain links TRBV29-1 with TRBJ2-2, with TRBD1 identical over 8 bases. This CDR3 is built from 13 residues. Germline-derived CDR1 and CDR2 are SQVTM and ANQGSEA. The V segment lost 2 bases and the J segment 6 bases; nucleotides outside the gene matches: 2. The CDR3 loop reads CSVETTGAGELFF. Here the CDR3 DNA reads TGCAGCGTTGAAACGACAGGGGCCGGGGAGCTGTTTTTT.

This rearrangement joins TRBV7-2 to TRBJ1-1; unclear D gene. V lost 3 bases and J lost 7, with 12 bases in between. CDR1 and CDR2 (germline): SGHTA, FQGNSA. The CDR3 has 13 amino acids. The CDR3 here is CASSFTQKDEAFF. As DNA, the CDR3 is TGTGCCAGCAGCTTTACACAGAAAGATGAAGCTTTCTTT. The full variable domain, its missing parts supplied by reference TRBV7-2 and TRBJ1-1, is GAGVSQSPSNKVTEKGKDVELRCDPISGHTALYWYRQSLGQGLEFLIYFQGNSAPDKSGLPSDRFSAERTGGSVSTLTIQRTQQEDSAVYLCASSFTQKDEAFFGQGTRLTVV.

This chain links TRBV5-8 with TRBJ2-1; TRBD1 matches at 8 bases. The germline V gene has CDR1 SGHTS and CDR2 YDEGEE. The CDR3 extends over 15 amino acids. The V gene end was trimmed by 7 bases and the J gene end by 5 bases; junction bases not matched to a gene: 11. DNA for the CDR3: TGTGCCAGCGGGAAAGCGGACAGGGTTAACAATGAGCAGTTCTTC. Protein sequence: CASGKADRVNNEQFF.

The chain links TRBV9 to TRBJ1-1, with TRBD1 identical over 8 bases. The germline CDR1 and CDR2 sequences are SGDLS and YYNGEE. The length of the CDR3 is 15 residues. Trimming cost V 0 bases and J 6 bases; bases outside gene matches: 7. CDR3 in DNA: TGTGCCAGCAGCGTAGAGGGGACAGGTGGACCTGAAGCTTTCTTT. Translating gives CASSVEGTGGPEAFF.

This clone was picked up one time. The genes are TRBV30 and TRBJ1-1; perhaps TRBD1 as D (5 bases). V was shortened by 4 bases and J by 3 bases, with 12 bases between the two germline ends. This CDR3 has 13 amino acids. Germline CDR1 reads GTSNPN; CDR2 reads SVGIG (reference sequence). The chain's CDR3 is CAWTGRLDTEAFF. As DNA, the CDR3 is TGTGCCTGGACAGGGAGGTTGGACACTGAAGCTTTCTTT.

J is TRBJ2-3 and V is TRBV7-6; D might be TRBD2 (7 bases). The germline CDR1 and CDR2 sequences are SGHVS and FNYEAQ. V was pared by 5 bases and J by 6 bases, with 21 bases between. The CDR3 totals 16 residues. CDR3 sequence: CASSPNQGRGGDTQYF. The CDR3 bases are TGTGCCAGCAGCCCCAATCAGGGCAGGGGAGGGGATACGCAGTATTTT.